A selection of T cell receptor beta chains follows, all from one sample in a study of technical replicates of blood from several donors. The table came from immunoSEQ multiplex PCR; TCRdb's copy has only in-frame clones and leaves some out. The sample consists of about 84,000 clones, 95% to 98% of them appearing once. The specimen sequenced was T cells isolated from PBMCs. These TCRs come from a human donor in good health. Both conserved end residues are part of each CDR3. Each record gives: D gene, V gene, clone size, J gene, CDR3 length, CDR3 DNA, CDR3 protein. D genes are given only for firm matches. Clone size appears in some rows only: once, few, many, or a class for an expanded clone.

D gene: TRBD2; V gene: TRBV10-3; clone size: -; J gene: TRBJ2-1; CDR3 length: 15; CDR3 DNA: TGTGCCATCAGGGCGGGACTAGCGGCCGACAATGAGCAGTTCTTC; CDR3 protein: CAIRAGLAADNEQFF
D gene: TRBD1; V gene: TRBV5-1; clone size: -; J gene: TRBJ1-5; CDR3 length: 15; CDR3 DNA: TGCGCCAGCAGCTCGGAGGGACAGAGCAATCAGCCCCAGCATTTT; CDR3 protein: CASSSEGQSNQPQHF
D gene: -; V gene: TRBV4-1; clone size: -; J gene: TRBJ2-5; CDR3 length: 14; CDR3 DNA: TGCGCCAGCAGCCAAGAAGCTAGCATGGAGACCCAGTACTTC; CDR3 protein: CASSQEASMETQYF
D gene: -; V gene: TRBV4-1; clone size: -; J gene: TRBJ2-1; CDR3 length: 18; CDR3 DNA: TGCGCCAGCAGCCAAGCTCCATTGCGGGCCCTCTCCTACAATGAGCAGTTCTTC; CDR3 protein: CASSQAPLRALSYNEQFF
D gene: -; V gene: TRBV5-1; clone size: -; J gene: TRBJ1-2; CDR3 length: 13; CDR3 DNA: TGCGCCAGCAGCCCTCGGGAGGGCTATGGCTACACCTTC; CDR3 protein: CASSPREGYGYTF
D gene: TRBD2; V gene: TRBV4-1; clone size: -; J gene: TRBJ2-5; CDR3 length: 22; CDR3 DNA: TGCGCCAGCAGCCCTCCCGGGACAGGGGGACTAGCGGGAGGGTGGATCCAAGAGACCCAGTACTTC; CDR3 protein: CASSPPGTGGLAGGWIQETQYF
D gene: TRBD2; V gene: TRBV6-4; clone size: -; J gene: TRBJ2-1; CDR3 length: 17; CDR3 DNA: TGTGCCAGCAGTAAGACTAGCGGGAGTGGGTCCTACAATGAGCAGTTCTTC; CDR3 protein: CASSKTSGSGSYNEQFF
D gene: TRBD1; V gene: TRBV5-1; clone size: -; J gene: TRBJ2-1; CDR3 length: 13; CDR3 DNA: TGCGCCAGCAGCCCGACAGGGGAGGAGGAGCAGTTCTTC; CDR3 protein: CASSPTGEEEQFF
D gene: TRBD1; V gene: TRBV7-8; clone size: -; J gene: TRBJ2-1; CDR3 length: 16; CDR3 DNA: TGTGCCAGCAGCTTACGACGGGACAGGTCAATAAATGAGCAGTTCTTC; CDR3 protein: CASSLRRDRSINEQFF
D gene: -; V gene: TRBV5-4; clone size: -; J gene: TRBJ2-6; CDR3 length: 16; CDR3 DNA: TGTGCCAGCAGCTTCCTCGGGGGAGTTGGGGCCAACGTCCTGACTTTC; CDR3 protein: CASSFLGGVGANVLTF
D gene: TRBD1; V gene: TRBV29-1; clone size: -; J gene: TRBJ1-2; CDR3 length: 13; CDR3 DNA: TGCAGCGTTGGACGGACAGGGAACTATGGCTACACCTTC; CDR3 protein: CSVGRTGNYGYTF
D gene: -; V gene: TRBV29-1; clone size: -; J gene: TRBJ2-1; CDR3 length: 11; CDR3 DNA: TGCAGCGTTGGAGGTAACCATGAGCAGTTCTTC; CDR3 protein: CSVGGNHEQFF
D gene: -; V gene: TRBV11-2; clone size: -; J gene: TRBJ1-1; CDR3 length: 12; CDR3 DNA: TGTGCCAGCAGCTTATCCAAGACAGAAGCTTTCTTT; CDR3 protein: CASSLSKTEAFF
D gene: -; V gene: TRBV10-3; clone size: once; J gene: TRBJ1-2; CDR3 length: 12; CDR3 DNA: TGTGCCATCAGTGAGAATAGAAATGGCTACACCTTC; CDR3 protein: CAISENRNGYTF
D gene: -; V gene: TRBV29-1; clone size: -; J gene: TRBJ1-2; CDR3 length: 11; CDR3 DNA: TGCAGCGTTGAAACAAACTATGGCTACACCTTC; CDR3 protein: CSVETNYGYTF
D gene: TRBD2; V gene: TRBV6-6; clone size: -; J gene: TRBJ2-7; CDR3 length: 15; CDR3 DNA: TGTGCCAGCAGCCCTGTTGGGGGGGAAACCTACGAGCAGTACTTC; CDR3 protein: CASSPVGGETYEQYF
D gene: -; V gene: TRBV11-2; clone size: -; J gene: TRBJ2-7; CDR3 length: 13; CDR3 DNA: TGTGCCAGCAGCACCGCCGGGAGTAACGAGCAGTACTTC; CDR3 protein: CASSTAGSNEQYF